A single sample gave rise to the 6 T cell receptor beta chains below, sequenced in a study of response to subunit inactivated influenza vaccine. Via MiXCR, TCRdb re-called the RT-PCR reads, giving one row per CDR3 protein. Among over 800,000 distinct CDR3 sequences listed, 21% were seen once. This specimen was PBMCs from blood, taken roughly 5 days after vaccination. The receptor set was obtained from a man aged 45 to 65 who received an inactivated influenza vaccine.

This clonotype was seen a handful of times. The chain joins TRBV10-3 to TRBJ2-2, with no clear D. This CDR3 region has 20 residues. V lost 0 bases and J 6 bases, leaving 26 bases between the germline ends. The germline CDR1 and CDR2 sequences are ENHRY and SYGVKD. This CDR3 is CAISESWFLSRGRGSGELFF. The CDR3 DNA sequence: TGTGCCATCAGTGAGTCGTGGTTCTTGAGCCGAGGTCGCGGTTCCGGGGAGCTGTTTTTT.

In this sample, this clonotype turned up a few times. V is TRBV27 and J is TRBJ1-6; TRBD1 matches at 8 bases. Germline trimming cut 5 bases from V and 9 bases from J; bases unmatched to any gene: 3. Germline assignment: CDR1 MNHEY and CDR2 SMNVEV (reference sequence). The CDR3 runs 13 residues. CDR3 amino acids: CASSGQGASPLHF. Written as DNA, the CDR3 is TGTGCCAGCAGTGGCCAGGGGGCTTCACCCCTCCACTTT.

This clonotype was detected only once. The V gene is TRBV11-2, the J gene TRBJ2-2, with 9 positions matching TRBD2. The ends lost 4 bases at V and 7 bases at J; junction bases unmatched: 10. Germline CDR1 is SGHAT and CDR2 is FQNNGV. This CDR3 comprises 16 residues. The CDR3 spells CASSSSPPSGIGELFF. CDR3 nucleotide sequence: TGTGCCAGCAGCTCTAGCCCCCCTAGCGGGATCGGGGAGCTGTTTTTT.

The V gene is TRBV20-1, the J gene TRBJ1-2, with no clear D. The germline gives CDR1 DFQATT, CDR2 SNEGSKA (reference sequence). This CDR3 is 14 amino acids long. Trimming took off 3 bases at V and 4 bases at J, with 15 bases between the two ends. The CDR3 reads CSARIRVLSYGYTF. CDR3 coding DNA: TGCAGTGCTAGGATCCGGGTCCTGTCCTATGGCTACACCTTC.

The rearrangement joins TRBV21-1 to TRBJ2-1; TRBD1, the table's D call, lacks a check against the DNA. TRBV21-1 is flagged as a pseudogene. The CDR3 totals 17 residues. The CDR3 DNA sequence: TGTGCCAGCAGCCCGTTCGTAATCGGACAGGGCAACAATGAGCAGTTCTTC. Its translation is CASSPFVIGQGNNEQFF.

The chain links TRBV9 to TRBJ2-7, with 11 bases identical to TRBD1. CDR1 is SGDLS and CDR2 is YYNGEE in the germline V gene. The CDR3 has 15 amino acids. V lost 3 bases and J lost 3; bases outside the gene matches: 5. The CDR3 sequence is CASSAGTGGYYEQYF. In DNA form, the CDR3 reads TGTGCCAGCAGCGCCGGGACAGGGGGTTACTACGAGCAGTACTTC. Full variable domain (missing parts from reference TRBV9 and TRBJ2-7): DSGVTQTPKHLITATGQRVTLRCSPRSGDLSVYWYQQSLDQGLQFLIQYYNGEERAKGNILERFSAQQFPDLHSELNLSSLELGDSALYFCASSAGTGGYYEQYFGPGTRLTVT.